This TCR beta chain stems from a study of T-cell reconstitution after alpha-beta-depleted transplantation in children. This CDR3 is 15 amino acids long. The V gene end was trimmed by 4 bases and the J gene end by 5 bases; junction bases not matched to a gene: 7. A library of TCRbeta sequences, prepared with unique molecular identifiers, was generated. TCRdb re-analysed the PCR reads in MiXCR, keeping a single row per CDR3 protein. This table has about 400,000 distinct CDR3 sequences, around 20% appearing once. The receptor's source is a human donor who donated a stem cell graft to a child with acute myeloid leukemia. The sample consisted of PBMCs from the stem cell graft donor, taken from the stem cell graft. The chain uses TRBV12-3 or TRBV12-4 and TRBJ1-4, with 7 bases that match TRBD1. The chain's CDR3 is CASSSPGQLNEKLFF. In DNA form, the CDR3 reads TGTGCCAGCAGTTCTCCGGGACAGTTGAATGAAAAACTGTTTTTT.